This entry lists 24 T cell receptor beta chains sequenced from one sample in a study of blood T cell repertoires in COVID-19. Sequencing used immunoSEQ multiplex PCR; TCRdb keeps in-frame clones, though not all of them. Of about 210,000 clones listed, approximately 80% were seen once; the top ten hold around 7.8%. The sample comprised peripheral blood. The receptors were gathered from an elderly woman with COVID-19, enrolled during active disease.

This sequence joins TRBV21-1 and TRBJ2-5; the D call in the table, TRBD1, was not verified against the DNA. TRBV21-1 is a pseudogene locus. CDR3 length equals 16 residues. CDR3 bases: TGTGCCAGCAGCAAAAAGGGGCCGGACACAGGGGAGACCCAGTACTTC. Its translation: CASSKKGPDTGETQYF.

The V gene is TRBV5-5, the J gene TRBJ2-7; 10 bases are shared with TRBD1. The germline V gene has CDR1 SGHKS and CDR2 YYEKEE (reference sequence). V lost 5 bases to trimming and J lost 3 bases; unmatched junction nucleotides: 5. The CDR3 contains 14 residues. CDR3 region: CASSRDRGGYEQYF. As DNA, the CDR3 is TGTGCCAGCAGTCGGGACAGGGGTGGCTACGAGCAGTACTTC.

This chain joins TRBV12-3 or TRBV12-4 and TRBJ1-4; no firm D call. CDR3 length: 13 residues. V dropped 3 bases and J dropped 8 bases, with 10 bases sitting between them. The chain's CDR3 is CASSLGTEEKLFF. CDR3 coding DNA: TGTGCCAGCAGTTTGGGTACAGAAGAAAAACTGTTTTTT.

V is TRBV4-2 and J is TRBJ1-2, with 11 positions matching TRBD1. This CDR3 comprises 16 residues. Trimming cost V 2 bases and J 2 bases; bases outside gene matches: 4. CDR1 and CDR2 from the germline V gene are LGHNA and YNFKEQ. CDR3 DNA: TGTGCCAGCAGCCAATCCGGGACAGGGGGAAACTATGGCTACACCTTC. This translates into CASSQSGTGGNYGYTF.

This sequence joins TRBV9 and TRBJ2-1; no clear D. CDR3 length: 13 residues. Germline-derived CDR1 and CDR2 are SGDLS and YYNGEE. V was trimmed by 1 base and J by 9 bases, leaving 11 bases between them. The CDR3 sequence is CASSVQTTGEQFF. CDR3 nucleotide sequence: TGTGCCAGCAGCGTACAAACGACGGGTGAGCAGTTCTTC.

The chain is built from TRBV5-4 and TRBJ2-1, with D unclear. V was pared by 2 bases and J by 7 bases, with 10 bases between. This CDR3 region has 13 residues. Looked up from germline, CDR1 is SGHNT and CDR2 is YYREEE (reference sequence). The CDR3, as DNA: TGTGCCAGCAGCTTCGACCTACTAAATGAGCAGTTCTTC. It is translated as CASSFDLLNEQFF.

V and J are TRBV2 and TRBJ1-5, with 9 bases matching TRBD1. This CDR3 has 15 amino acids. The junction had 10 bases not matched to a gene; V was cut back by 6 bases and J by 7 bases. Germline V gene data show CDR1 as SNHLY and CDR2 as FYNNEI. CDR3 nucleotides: TGTGCCAGCAGGGATGGACAGGGGACAGGACAGCCCCAGCATTTT. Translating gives CASRDGQGTGQPQHF.

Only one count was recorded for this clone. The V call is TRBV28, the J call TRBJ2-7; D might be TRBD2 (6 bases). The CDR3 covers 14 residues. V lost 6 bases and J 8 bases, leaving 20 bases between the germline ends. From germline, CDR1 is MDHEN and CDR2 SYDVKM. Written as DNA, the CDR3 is TGTGCCAGCAGCCGGCCTCGGGAGTGGATAAAGCAGTACTTC. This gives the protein CASSRPREWIKQYF.

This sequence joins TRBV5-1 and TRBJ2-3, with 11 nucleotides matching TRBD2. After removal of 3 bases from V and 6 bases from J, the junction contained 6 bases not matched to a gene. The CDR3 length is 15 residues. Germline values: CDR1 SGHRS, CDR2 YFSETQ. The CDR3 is CASSSLAGGLDTQYF. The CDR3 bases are TGCGCCAGCAGCTCCCTAGCGGGAGGTTTGGATACGCAGTATTTT.

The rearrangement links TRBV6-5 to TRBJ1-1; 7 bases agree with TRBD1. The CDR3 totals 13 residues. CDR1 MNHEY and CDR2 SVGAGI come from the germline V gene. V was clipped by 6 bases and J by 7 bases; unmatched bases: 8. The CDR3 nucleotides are TGTGCCAGCAGACGGGACAGCATAAATGAAGCTTTCTTT. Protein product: CASRRDSINEAFF.

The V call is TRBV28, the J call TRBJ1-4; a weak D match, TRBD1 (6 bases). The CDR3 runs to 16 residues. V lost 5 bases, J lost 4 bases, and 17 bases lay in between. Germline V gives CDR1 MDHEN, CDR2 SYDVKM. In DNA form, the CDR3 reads TGTGCCAGCAGTCCCGCCATGGGAGGGGGTAATGAAAAACTGTTTTTT. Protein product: CASSPAMGGGNEKLFF.

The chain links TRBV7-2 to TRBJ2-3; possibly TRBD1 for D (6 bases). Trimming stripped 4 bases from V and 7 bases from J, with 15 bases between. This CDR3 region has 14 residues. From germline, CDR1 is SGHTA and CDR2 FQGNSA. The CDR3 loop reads CASSSRQADNTQYF. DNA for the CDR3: TGTGCCAGCAGCTCCCGACAGGCCGACAATACGCAGTATTTT. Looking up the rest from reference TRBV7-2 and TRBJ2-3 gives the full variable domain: GAGVSQSPSNKVTEKGKDVELRCDPISGHTALYWYRQSLGQGLEFLIYFQGNSAPDKSGLPSDRFSAERTGGSVSTLTIQRTQQEDSAVYLCASSSRQADNTQYFGPGTRLTVL.

CDR3 DNA sequence: TGCAGCGTTGCCCCGGGTAGCAACGAGCAGTACTTC. Its protein product is CSVAPGSNEQYF. V and J are TRBV29-1 and TRBJ2-7; no reliable D call. Looked up from germline, CDR1 is SQVTM and CDR2 is ANQGSEA. The V end was cut by 4 bases, the J end by 5 bases, with 12 bases between. The CDR3 totals 12 residues.

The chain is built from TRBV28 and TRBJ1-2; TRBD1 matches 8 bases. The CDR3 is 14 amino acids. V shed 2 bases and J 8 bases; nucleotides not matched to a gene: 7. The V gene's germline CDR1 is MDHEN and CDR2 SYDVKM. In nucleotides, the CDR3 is TGTGCCAGCAGTTTACTTGGACAGGGAGCCGGCTACACCTTC. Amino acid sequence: CASSLLGQGAGYTF.

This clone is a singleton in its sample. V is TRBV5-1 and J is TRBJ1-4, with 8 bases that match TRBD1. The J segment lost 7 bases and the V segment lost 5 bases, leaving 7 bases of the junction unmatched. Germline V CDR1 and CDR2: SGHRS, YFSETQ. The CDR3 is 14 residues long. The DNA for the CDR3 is TGCGCCAGCAGTATGGGACAGGAGGGTGAAAAACTGTTTTTT. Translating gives CASSMGQEGEKLFF.

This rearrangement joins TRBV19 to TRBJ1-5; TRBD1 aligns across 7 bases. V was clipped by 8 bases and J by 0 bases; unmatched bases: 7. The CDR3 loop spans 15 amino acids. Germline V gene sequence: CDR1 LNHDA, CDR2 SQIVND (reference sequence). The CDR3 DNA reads TGTGCCAGTCGCAGAACAGGGGATAGCAATCAGCCCCAGCATTTT. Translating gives CASRRTGDSNQPQHF.

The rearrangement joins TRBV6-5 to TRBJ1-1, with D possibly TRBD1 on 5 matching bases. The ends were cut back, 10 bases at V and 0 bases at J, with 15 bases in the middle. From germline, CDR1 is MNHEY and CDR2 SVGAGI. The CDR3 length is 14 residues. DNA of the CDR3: TGTGCCAACGGAGCAGGGAGGATGAACACTGAAGCTTTCTTT. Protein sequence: CANGAGRMNTEAFF.

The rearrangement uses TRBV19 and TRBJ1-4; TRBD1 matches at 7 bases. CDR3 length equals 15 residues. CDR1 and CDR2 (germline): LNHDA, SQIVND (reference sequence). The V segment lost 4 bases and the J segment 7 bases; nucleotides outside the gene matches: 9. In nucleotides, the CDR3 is TGTGCCAGTAGTAACAGGGGCGCGGAGGGTGAAAAACTGTTTTTT. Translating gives CASSNRGAEGEKLFF.

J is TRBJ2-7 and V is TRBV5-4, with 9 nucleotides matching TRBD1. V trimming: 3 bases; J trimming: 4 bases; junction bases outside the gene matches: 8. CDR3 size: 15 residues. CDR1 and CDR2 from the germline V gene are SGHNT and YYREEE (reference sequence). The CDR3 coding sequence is TGTGCCAGCAGCTCCTCGACAGGGGGACAGTACGAGCAGTACTTC. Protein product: CASSSSTGGQYEQYF.

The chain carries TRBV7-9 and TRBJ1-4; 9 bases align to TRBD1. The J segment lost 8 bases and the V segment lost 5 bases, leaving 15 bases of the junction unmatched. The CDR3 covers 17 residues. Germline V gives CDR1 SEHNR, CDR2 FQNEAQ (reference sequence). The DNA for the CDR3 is TGTGCCAGCAGCATATACGGGACAGGGTTGGCAAACGAAAAACTGTTTTTT. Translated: CASSIYGTGLANEKLFF. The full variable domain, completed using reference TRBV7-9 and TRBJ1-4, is DTGVSQNPRHKITKRGQNVTFRCDPISEHNRLYWYRQTLGQGPEFLTYFQNEAQLEKSRLLSDRFSAERPKGSFSTLEIQRTEQGDSAMYLCASSIYGTGLANEKLFFGSGTQLSVL.

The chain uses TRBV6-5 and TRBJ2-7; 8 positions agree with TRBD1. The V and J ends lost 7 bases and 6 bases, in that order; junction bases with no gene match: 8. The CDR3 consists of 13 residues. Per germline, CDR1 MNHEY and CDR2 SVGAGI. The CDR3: CASNTGRGPEQYF. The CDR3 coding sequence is TGTGCCAGCAATACCGGCAGGGGGCCCGAGCAGTACTTC.

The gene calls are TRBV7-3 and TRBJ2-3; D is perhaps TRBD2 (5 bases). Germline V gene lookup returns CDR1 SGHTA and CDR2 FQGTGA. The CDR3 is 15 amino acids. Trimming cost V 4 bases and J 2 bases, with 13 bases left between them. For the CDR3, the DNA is TGTGCCAGCAGCTCTACGGTGGACTTCACAGATACGCAGTATTTT. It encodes CASSSTVDFTDTQYF.

The CDR3 DNA reads as TGTGCCAGCAAGTCCTCGGGATACGAGCAGTACTTC. Its protein is CASKSSGYEQYF. The chain couples TRBV2 to TRBJ2-7; weak D call: TRBD2 (5 bases). CDR1 SNHLY and CDR2 FYNNEI come from the germline V gene. The CDR3 loop spans 12 amino acids. V gave up 7 bases and J gave up 4 bases, with 11 bases separating them.

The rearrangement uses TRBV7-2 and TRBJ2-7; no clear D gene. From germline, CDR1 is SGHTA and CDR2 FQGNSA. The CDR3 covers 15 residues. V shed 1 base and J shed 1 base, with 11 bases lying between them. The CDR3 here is CASSLGPPVSYEQYF. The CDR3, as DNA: TGTGCCAGCAGCTTAGGGCCCCCCGTATCCTACGAGCAGTACTTC. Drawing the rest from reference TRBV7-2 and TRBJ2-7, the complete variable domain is GAGVSQSPSNKVTEKGKDVELRCDPISGHTALYWYRQSLGQGLEFLIYFQGNSAPDKSGLPSDRFSAERTGGSVSTLTIQRTQQEDSAVYLCASSLGPPVSYEQYFGPGTRLTVT.